The source of this T cell receptor beta chain is a study of vaccination effects on CD4 cells after COVID-19. ViraFEST used viral peptide pools to expand antigen-specific CD4+ T cells before sequencing. Scientists isolated CD4+ T cells after an approximately 10-day culture period ended. Assay: immunoSEQ multiplex PCR; the TCRdb copy retains only in-frame clones and omits some. The sample has about 61,000 clones, about four fifths seen once; the top ten hold under 3%. Note on this clone: Its antigen is undetermined.

Study-wide points: Of the vaccine-induced clones from healthy vaccinees, merely 1 of 255 recognized common cold coronaviruses as well.

V was cut by 0 bases and J by 5 bases, with 13 bases left in between. Looked up from germline, CDR1 is MNHEY and CDR2 is SVGAGI. The CDR3 loop spans 16 amino acids. The receptor comes from a human donor who received a COVID-19 vaccine. The chain couples TRBV6-5 to TRBJ1-4, with D unclear. The sample here was CD4+ T cells from PBMCs cultured with HCoV-229E spike peptides, taken before COVID-19 vaccination. DNA for the CDR3: TGTGCCAGCAGTTACTCCCCCCCGGCAGAAAATGAAAAACTGTTTTTT. Amino acid sequence: CASSYSPPAENEKLFF.